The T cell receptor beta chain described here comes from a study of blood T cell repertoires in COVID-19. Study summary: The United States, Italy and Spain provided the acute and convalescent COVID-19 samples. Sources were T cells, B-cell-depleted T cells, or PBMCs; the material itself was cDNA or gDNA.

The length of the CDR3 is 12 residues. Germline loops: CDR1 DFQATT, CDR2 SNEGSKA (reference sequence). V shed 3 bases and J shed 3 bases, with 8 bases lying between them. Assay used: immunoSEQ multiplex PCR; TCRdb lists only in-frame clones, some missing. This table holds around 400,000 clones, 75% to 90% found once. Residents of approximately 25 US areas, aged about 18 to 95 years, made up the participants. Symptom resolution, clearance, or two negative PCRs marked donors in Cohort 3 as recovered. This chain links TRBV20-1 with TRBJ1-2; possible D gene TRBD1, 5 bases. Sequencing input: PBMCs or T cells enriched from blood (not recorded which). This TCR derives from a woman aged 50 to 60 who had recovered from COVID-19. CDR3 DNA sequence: TGCAGTGCTAGTCGGGGGGACTATGGCTACACCTTC. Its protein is CSASRGDYGYTF.